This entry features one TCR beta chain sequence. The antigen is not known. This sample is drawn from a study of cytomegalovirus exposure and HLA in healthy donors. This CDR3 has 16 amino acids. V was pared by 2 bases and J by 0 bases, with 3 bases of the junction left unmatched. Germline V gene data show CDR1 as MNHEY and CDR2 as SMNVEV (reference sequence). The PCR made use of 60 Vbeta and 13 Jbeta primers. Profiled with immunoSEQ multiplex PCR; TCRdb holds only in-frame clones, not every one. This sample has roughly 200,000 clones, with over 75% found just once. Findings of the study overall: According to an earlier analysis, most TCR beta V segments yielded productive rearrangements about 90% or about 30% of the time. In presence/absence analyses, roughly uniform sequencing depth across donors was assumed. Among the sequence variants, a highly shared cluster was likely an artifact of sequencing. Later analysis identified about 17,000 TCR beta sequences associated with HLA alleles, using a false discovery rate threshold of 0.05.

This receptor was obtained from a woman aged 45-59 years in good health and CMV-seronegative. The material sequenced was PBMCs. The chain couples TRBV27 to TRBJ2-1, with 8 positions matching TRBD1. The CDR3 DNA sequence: TGTGCCAGCAGTTTAACAGGGGGGAGCTCCTACAATGAGCAGTTCTTC. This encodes CASSLTGGSSYNEQFF.